This T cell receptor (beta chain) was documented in a study of Ad26.COV2.S vaccination and SARS-CoV-2 variants. About the research overall: The study gave Ad26.COV2.S intramuscularly, once or twice 56 days apart. Regarding the study as a whole: In TCR breadth and depth analyses, total T cell responses may have been underestimated.

A remark on this clone: Its specificity is not known.

Only in-frame clones appear in the TCRdb table, and some are missing; sequencing was by immunoSEQ multiplex PCR. The sample records roughly 300,000 clones, about 88% being singletons. Treatment noted: approximately 18 received Ad26.COV2.S at low or high dose, single or two shots; 5 received placebo; per-sample allocation not given. On day 63 after the first injection, vaccine and placebo recipients gave samples. At a Boston site, the person donating was an adult of 18-55 years. V shed 4 bases and J shed 3 bases, with 10 bases lying between them. Germline V gene sequence: CDR1 GTSNPN, CDR2 SVGIG (reference sequence). The CDR3 contains 13 residues.

The sample was peripheral blood, taken in a trial of Ad26.COV2.S vaccine versus placebo. The TCR comes from a person between 18 and 60 years old who received the Ad26.COV2.S COVID-19 vaccine or a placebo. V and J are TRBV30 and TRBJ1-5; unclear D gene. The CDR3 region is CAWTERFNQPQHF. DNA of the CDR3: TGTGCCTGGACAGAGAGGTTCAATCAGCCCCAGCATTTT. The full variable domain, in which reference TRBV30 and TRBJ1-5 provide the parts outside the CDR3, is SQTIHQWPATLVQPVGSPLSLECTVEGTSNPNLYWYRQAAGRGLQLLFYSVGIGQISSEVPQNLSASRPQDRQFILSSKKLLLSDSGFYLCAWTERFNQPQHFGDGTRLSIL.